The present entry profiles one TCR beta chain with its context. Its cognate antigen has yet to be identified. Base qualities were left out, and no much larger clone turns up one base away. Trimmed from V: 4 bases; trimmed from J: 0 bases; junction bases lacking a gene match: 9. Per the germline V gene, MDHEN is the CDR1 and SYDVKM is the CDR2. Including the terminal cysteine and phenylalanine, the CDR3 comprises 19 residues. Only the CDR3 DNA stays, 57 bases, in frame from base 1. This specimen belongs to a study of CD8+ T cells in alopecia areata (dated by TCRdb to 2017 to 2018). The study in broad terms: The treated patients, all with moderate-to-severe alopecia areata, were enrolled in an open-label pilot trial of oral tofacitinib given at 5 to 10 mg twice daily. Scalp clonality was compared among normal scalp (n=4), patchy alopecia areata scalp (n=8), and alopecia totalis/universalis scalp (n=8). Tofacitinib-treated patients had biopsies at baseline and at 4 and 24 weeks of treatment, with a later scalp biopsy in several patients. The study used high-throughput TCRbeta sequencing to examine T cell clonal expansion in alopecia areata, in both the C3H/HeJ mouse model and human patients. Tofacitinib was given for 6 to 18 months, followed by 6 months of follow-up off drug to assess delayed response and recurrence. In humans, TCRbeta sequencing was performed on scalp tissue and on sorted CD4+ and CD8+ peripheral blood T cells from healthy controls and from patients with patchy or totalis/universalis alopecia areata. immunoSEQ multiplex PCR using 35 Vbeta forward primers and 13 Jbeta reverse primers was used to amplify TCRbeta CDR3 regions. RNA came from the PAXgene miRNA kit for fixed scalp, the miRNeasy kit for PBMCs, and the RNeasy kit for mouse skin. Findings and caveats that apply to the study as a whole: TCR sequences shared between patients were less clear than in mice, possibly partly because of HLA diversity in the patient population. Resident alphabeta T cells in normal human skin are also sequenced, complicating scalp TCR repertoire analysis, unlike mouse skin dominated by gammadelta T cells. Lesional scalp, especially in alopecia totalis/universalis, showed higher clonality and more expanded CD8+ clones than normal scalp, suggesting antigenic drive.

Libraries were prepared through the immunoSEQ multiplex PCR assay. To provide template for TCR sequencing, every sample had RNA extracted and reverse transcribed into cDNA. SuperScript III was used for first-strand cDNA synthesis, primed with a 2:1 mix of oligo-dT and random hexamers. A synthetic immune receptor repertoire was used to gauge amplification bias, and whatever bias remained was removed computationally. As for the authors' bioinformatics: Raw reads were preprocessed to remove errors, and CDR3 was defined by IMGT conventions from the conserved cysteine to phenylalanine. Clonality was computed by normalizing Shannon entropy by log2 of the number of productive unique TCRs and subtracting the result from 1. Whether scalp clones were CD4 or CD8 was inferred by matching scalp TCRbeta sequences against CD4 and CD8 repertoires sorted from blood. This immuneACCESS table, as held by TCRdb, lists in-frame sequences with V and J called but not all clones. Of the missing ones, under half trace to an unresolved V gene in checked studies; the others have no known cause. V and J calls and clone size are those listed in that table; D and trimming were worked out from the DNA. This sample lists roughly 12,000 clones; approximately 55% were detected once. Clones ranked in the top ten supply 20% to 25% of the sample.

Lesional scalp punch biopsies and peripheral blood were collected from alopecia areata patients. Human scalp biopsies were fixed immediately in PAXgene tissue containers. Recombination linked TRBV28 to TRBJ2-6; the central 10 bases match TRBD2. The receptor's source is a human donor with alopecia areata. Material: skin. In nucleotide form, the sequence is TGTGCCAGCAGTTCACACGCTAGCGGGAGTAGCTCTGGGGCCAACGTCCTGACTTTC. This is translated as CASSSHASGSSSGANVLTF. The variable domain in full, with residues beyond the CDR3 obtained from the reference TRBV28 and TRBJ2-6 genes, is DVKVTQSSRYLVKRTGEKVFLECVQDMDHENMFWYRQDPGLGLRLIYFSYDVKMKEKGDIPEGYSVSREKKERFSLILESASTNQTSMYLCASSSHASGSSSGANVLTFGAGSRLTVL.